The 22 T cell receptor beta chains reported below all come from one sample, sequenced in a study of spatial heterogeneity in lung cancer. Findings and caveats of the study: The number of expanded tumor alpha and beta chains correlated with mutation number.

Via MiXCR, TCRdb re-called the 5' RACE reads, giving one row per CDR3 protein. Here the sample spans more than 2,500 distinct CDR3 sequences, around 8.2% being singletons. Time point described: sample taken at primary tumor resection. Which antigens these TCRs recognize remains unknown. Source: lung tumor tissue, taken at surgery. The source is a male donor with early-stage non-small cell lung cancer.

In its sample, this clonotype is medium-sized. J is TRBJ2-5 and V is TRBV10-1; D uncertain. V dropped 4 bases and J dropped 5 bases, with 5 bases sitting between them. The CDR3 length is 11 residues. Germline CDR1 WNHNN, CDR2 SYGVQD (reference sequence). Written as DNA, the CDR3 is TGCGCCAGCAGTGCCGGGGAGACCCAGTACTTC. Its translation: CASSAGETQYF.

A note on this clonotype: With a much larger clone just one base away, this may be a read error. The rearrangement uses TRBV7-2 and TRBJ2-5; weak D call: TRBD1 (5 bases). V lost 5 bases, J lost 4 bases, and 11 bases lay in between. Germline loops: CDR1 SGHTA, CDR2 FQGNSA. The CDR3 has 13 residues. In DNA form, the CDR3 reads TGTGCCAGCAGCCGAAGGGGCGGAGAGACCCAGTACTTC. This sequence encodes CASSRRGGETQYF.

This clonotype is medium-sized (0.01 to 0.1%) by share. The rearrangement links TRBV5-1 to TRBJ1-1; D not resolved. V was cut by 0 bases and J by 2 bases, with 8 bases left in between. This CDR3 comprises 14 residues. Germline lookup yields CDR1 SGHRS and CDR2 YFSETQ. The CDR3, as DNA: TGCGCCAGCAGCTTGGCCACGGATAACACTGAAGCTTTCTTT. It codes for CASSLATDNTEAFF.

The chain joins TRBV29-1 to TRBJ2-3, with 13 bases that match TRBD2. V gave up 1 base and J gave up 3 bases; unmatched junction bases: 1. The CDR3 loop spans 15 amino acids. The germline gives CDR1 SQVTM, CDR2 ANQGSEA. CDR3 nucleotides: TGCAGCGTTGAAGGACTAGCGGGAGGTACAGATACGCAGTATTTT. This gives the protein CSVEGLAGGTDTQYF.

Within the sample, this clonotype is medium-sized (0.01 to 0.1%). CDR3 in amino acids: CSARGSNYGYTF. CDR3 in DNA: TGCAGTGCTAGGGGCAGTAACTATGGCTACACCTTC. This chain connects TRBV20-1 to TRBJ1-2, with D unresolved. CDR1 is DFQATT and CDR2 is SNEGSKA in the germline V gene (reference sequence). Trimming took off 3 bases at V and 1 base at J, with 6 bases between the two ends. This CDR3 contains 12 residues.

In this sample, this clonotype turned up a few times. The gene calls are TRBV6-5 and TRBJ1-2; maybe TRBD1 (5 bases). Deletions cut 2 bases from V and 4 bases from J, with 8 bases between. Per germline, CDR1 MNHEY and CDR2 SVGAGI. This CDR3 contains 13 residues. Here the CDR3 reads CASSYEGVYGYTF. The CDR3 DNA is TGTGCCAGCAGTTACGAAGGGGTCTATGGCTACACCTTC.

This clonotype is categorized as medium-sized. V and J are TRBV24-1 and TRBJ2-2; 9 bases are a match to TRBD1. Germline CDR1 KGHDR, CDR2 SFDVKD. CDR3 length: 14 residues. V lost 9 bases and J lost 3; bases outside the gene matches: 4. Here the CDR3 reads CATGDRGYTGELFF. CDR3 in DNA: TGTGCCACCGGAGACAGGGGGTACACCGGGGAGCTGTTTTTT.

This clonotype is judged medium-sized (0.01 to 0.1%). V gene TRBV7-2 combines with J gene TRBJ1-2, with no clear D. The V end lost 3 bases, the J end lost 4 bases, and 9 bases lay between the germline ends. Per germline, CDR1 SGHTA and CDR2 FQGNSA. CDR3 length: 13 amino acids. DNA of the CDR3: TGTGCCAGCAGCTTGGCAGCGAGCTATGGCTACACCTTC. Amino acid sequence: CASSLAASYGYTF.

By its share, this clonotype is medium-sized (0.01 to 0.1%). This chain uses TRBV27 with TRBJ1-6; no definite D call. The CDR3 is 15 amino acids. Trimming shortened V by 0 bases and J by 10 bases, and 13 bases separated the two germline ends. Per germline, CDR1 MNHEY and CDR2 SMNVEV (reference sequence). The CDR3 sequence is CASSLSYGEHSPLHF. The CDR3 DNA reads TGTGCCAGCAGTTTATCGTATGGGGAGCACTCACCCCTCCACTTT.

This clonotype is labeled medium-sized. Here the CDR3 DNA reads TGTGCCAGCAGCCTGAAGGGATTGACAGGCCCCTTCTCAGAAGAGACCCAGTACTTC. Protein product: CASSLKGLTGPFSEETQYF. V gene TRBV5-6 combines with J gene TRBJ2-5; maybe TRBD1 (6 bases). V lost 4 bases, J lost 3 bases, and 28 bases lay in between. CDR1 and CDR2 from the germline V gene are SGHDT and YYEEEE. This CDR3 contains 19 residues.

The V call is TRBV5-1, the J call TRBJ2-1; no firm D call. The CDR3 has 14 residues. V lost 3 bases and J 1 base, leaving 8 bases between the germline ends. The germline V gene has CDR1 SGHRS and CDR2 YFSETQ. As DNA, the CDR3 is TGCGCCAGCAGCTGGGGTAATTCCTACAATGAGCAGTTCTTC. Translated: CASSWGNSYNEQFF.

In its sample, this clonotype is medium-sized. J is TRBJ2-3 and V is TRBV5-4; 10 nucleotides align to TRBD2. The germline V gene has CDR1 SGHNT and CDR2 YYREEE (reference sequence). The CDR3 is made up of 15 amino acids. The V gene end was trimmed by 3 bases and the J gene end by 4 bases; junction bases not matched to a gene: 5. The CDR3 bases are TGTGCCAGCAGCTGGACTAGCGGTACTCCAGATACGCAGTATTTT. Residues: CASSWTSGTPDTQYF.

In its sample, this clonotype is medium-sized. The V gene is TRBV10-3, the J gene TRBJ1-4; D gene uncertain. The CDR3 has 14 residues. The ends were cut back, 4 bases at V and 11 bases at J, with 17 bases in the middle. CDR1 is ENHRY, CDR2 SYGVKD, per germline. The CDR3 protein is CAISVAAGGPKLFF. CDR3 sequence (DNA): TGTGCCATCAGTGTTGCCGCAGGCGGACCCAAACTGTTTTTT.

V usage is TRBV29-1 and J usage is TRBJ2-3, with D possibly matching TRBD2 (6 bases). Trimming took 7 bases from V and 4 from J, leaving 15 bases between them. Germline CDR1 SQVTM, CDR2 ANQGSEA. The CDR3 loop spans 13 amino acids. CDR3 nucleotides: TGCAGCGCCGTAGTCGCTAGCGCAGATACGCAGTATTTT. Translation gives CSAVVASADTQYF.

This clonotype rates as medium-sized (0.01 to 0.1%). This sequence joins TRBV10-2 and TRBJ1-4, with 7 bases lining up with TRBD1. This CDR3 has 14 amino acids. The germline V gene has CDR1 WSHSY and CDR2 SAAADI. V was clipped by 2 bases and J by 10 bases; unmatched bases: 7. In nucleotides, the CDR3 is TGCGCCAGCAGTGAGGGGACAGCCTCGGGAAAACTGTTTTTT. The encoded protein is CASSEGTASGKLFF.

This clonotype ranks as medium-sized (0.01 to 0.1%). The V and J genes are TRBV6-5 and TRBJ1-2, with D possibly matching TRBD1 (5 bases). Deletions cut 8 bases from V and 4 bases from J, with 17 bases between. The length of the CDR3 is 14 residues. The V gene's germline CDR1 is MNHEY and CDR2 SVGAGI. The CDR3 protein is CASRFGTDTYGYTF. Here the CDR3 DNA reads TGTGCCAGCCGTTTCGGGACCGATACCTATGGCTACACCTTC.

The CDR3 here is CASTGISWATNEKLFF. CDR3 DNA: TGTGCCAGTACAGGGATAAGTTGGGCAACTAATGAAAAACTGTTTTTT. The rearrangement links TRBV6-1 to TRBJ1-4; tentative D call: TRBD1 (6 bases). This CDR3 spans 16 amino acids. V was shortened by 9 bases and J by 0 bases, with 17 bases between the two germline ends. Germline V gives CDR1 MNHNS, CDR2 SASEGT.

This clonotype is termed medium-sized. V and J are TRBV6-5 and TRBJ1-4; 8 bases align to TRBD1. Per germline, CDR1 MNHEY and CDR2 SVGAGI. The CDR3 is 17 amino acids. V trimming: 5 bases; J trimming: 7 bases; junction bases outside the gene matches: 15. DNA of the CDR3: TGTGCCAGCAGTCGGACAGGGAAAGGGCTAGTAGGTGAAAAACTGTTTTTT. Translation gives CASSRTGKGLVGEKLFF.

This rearrangement joins TRBV19 to TRBJ2-5, with D possibly TRBD2 on 5 matching bases. With 9 bases removed from V and 5 bases from J, the gap between germline ends came to 13 bases. The CDR3 is 12 residues long. Per germline, CDR1 LNHDA and CDR2 SQIVND (reference sequence). The CDR3 nucleotides are TGTGCCAGCAACCGGGATTCTGAGACCCAGTACTTC. This sequence encodes CASNRDSETQYF.

In its sample, this clonotype is medium-sized. The chain couples TRBV5-1 to TRBJ2-2; D is perhaps TRBD2 (7 bases). The CDR3 has 16 amino acids. V was pared by 4 bases and J by 4 bases, with 17 bases between. CDR1 SGHRS and CDR2 YFSETQ come from the germline V gene. For the CDR3, the DNA is TGCGCCAGCAGCACGGAAGGGGGGGCCGTCACCGGGGAGCTGTTTTTT. Protein product: CASSTEGGAVTGELFF.

This clonotype was recorded at least ten times. The rearrangement links TRBV28 to TRBJ1-2, with D possibly being TRBD1 (5 bases). This CDR3 region has 14 residues. V was pared by 1 base and J by 7 bases, with 13 bases between. The V gene's germline CDR1 is MDHEN and CDR2 SYDVKM. The CDR3 region has the DNA TGTGCCAGCAGTTTATTCCCCGGGGACGGTGGCTACACCTTC. Protein product: CASSLFPGDGGYTF.

By proportion, this clonotype is medium-sized. The V and J genes are TRBV28 and TRBJ1-1; D is ambiguous. The CDR3 loop spans 15 amino acids. CDR1 is MDHEN, CDR2 SYDVKM, per germline. V was clipped by 3 bases and J by 4 bases, with 15 bases between them. The CDR3 DNA reads as TGTGCCAGCAGTTTTAAGATCGCGGGTCTCACTGAAGCTTTCTTT. This sequence encodes CASSFKIAGLTEAFF.